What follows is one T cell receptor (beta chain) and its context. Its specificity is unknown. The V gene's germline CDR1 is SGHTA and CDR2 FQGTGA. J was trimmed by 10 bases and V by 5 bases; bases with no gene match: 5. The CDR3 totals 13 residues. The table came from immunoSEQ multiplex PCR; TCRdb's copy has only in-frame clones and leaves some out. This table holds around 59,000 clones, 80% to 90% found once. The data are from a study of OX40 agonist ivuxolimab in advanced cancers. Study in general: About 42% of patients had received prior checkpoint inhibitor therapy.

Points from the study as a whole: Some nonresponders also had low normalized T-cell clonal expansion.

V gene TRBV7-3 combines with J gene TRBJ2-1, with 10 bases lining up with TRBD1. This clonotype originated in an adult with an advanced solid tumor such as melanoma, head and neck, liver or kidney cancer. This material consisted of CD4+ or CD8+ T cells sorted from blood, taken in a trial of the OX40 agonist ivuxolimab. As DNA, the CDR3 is TGTGCCAGCAGCGATGGGACAGGGGACGAGCAGTTCTTC. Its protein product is CASSDGTGDEQFF.